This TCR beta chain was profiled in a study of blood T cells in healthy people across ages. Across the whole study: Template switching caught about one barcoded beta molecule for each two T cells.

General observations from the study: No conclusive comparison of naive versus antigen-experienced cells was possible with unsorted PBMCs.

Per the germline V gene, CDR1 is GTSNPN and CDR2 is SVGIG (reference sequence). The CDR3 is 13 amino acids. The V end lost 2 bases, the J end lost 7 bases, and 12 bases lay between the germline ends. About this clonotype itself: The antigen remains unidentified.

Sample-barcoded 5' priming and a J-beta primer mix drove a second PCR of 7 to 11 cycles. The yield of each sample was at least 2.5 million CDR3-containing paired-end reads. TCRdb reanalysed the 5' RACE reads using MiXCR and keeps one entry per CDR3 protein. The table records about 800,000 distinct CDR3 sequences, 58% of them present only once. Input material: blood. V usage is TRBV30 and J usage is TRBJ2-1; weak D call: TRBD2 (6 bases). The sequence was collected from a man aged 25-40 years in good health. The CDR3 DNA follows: TGTGCCTGGAGTCTCCAGCGGGTTAATGAGCAGTTCTTC. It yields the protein CAWSLQRVNEQFF.